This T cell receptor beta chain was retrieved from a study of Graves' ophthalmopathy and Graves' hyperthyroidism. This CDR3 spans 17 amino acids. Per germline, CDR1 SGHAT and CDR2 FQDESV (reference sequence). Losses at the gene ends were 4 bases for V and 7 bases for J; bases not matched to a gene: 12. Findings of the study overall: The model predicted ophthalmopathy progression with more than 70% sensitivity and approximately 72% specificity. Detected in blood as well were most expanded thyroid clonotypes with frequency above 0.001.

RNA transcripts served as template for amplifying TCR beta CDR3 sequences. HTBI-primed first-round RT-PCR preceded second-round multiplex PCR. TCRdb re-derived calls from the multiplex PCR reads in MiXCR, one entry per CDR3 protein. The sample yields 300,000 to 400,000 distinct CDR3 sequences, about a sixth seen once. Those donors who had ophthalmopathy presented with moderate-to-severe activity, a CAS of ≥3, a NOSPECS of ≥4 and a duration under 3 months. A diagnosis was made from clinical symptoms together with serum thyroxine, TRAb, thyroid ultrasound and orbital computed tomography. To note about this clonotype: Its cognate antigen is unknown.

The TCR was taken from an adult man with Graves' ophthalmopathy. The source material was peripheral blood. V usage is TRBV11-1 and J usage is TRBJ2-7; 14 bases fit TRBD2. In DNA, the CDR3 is TGTGCCAGCAGCTCCGGGAGACTAGCGGGAGGGCCGGAAGAGCAGTACTTC. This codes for CASSSGRLAGGPEEQYF.